The 28 T cell receptor beta chains below all came from one sample that was sequenced in a study of sequential checkpoint blockade in melanoma. Treatment denoted: randomized to nivolumab then ipilimumab (arm A) or the reverse (arm B). Generated by immunoSEQ multiplex PCR, the TCRdb table keeps only in-frame clones and is missing some. The data hold more than 25,000 clones, with 70% to 90% observed a single time. The sample consisted of CD8+ T cells sorted from blood (inferred from file names), taken from a patient given nivolumab and ipilimumab in sequence. These receptor sequences come from a human donor with melanoma.

The V gene is TRBV19, the J gene TRBJ2-2; TRBD2 matches 9 bases. The CDR3 runs to 15 residues. The germline gives CDR1 LNHDA, CDR2 SQIVND (reference sequence). The trim removed 5 bases at V and 4 bases at J, leaving 5 bases unmatched. DNA for the CDR3: TGTGCCAGTAGTTTGGCGGGGGGGCGCACCGGGGAGCTGTTTTTT. Translating gives CASSLAGGRTGELFF.

The chain uses TRBV5-1 and TRBJ1-1; unclear D gene. The CDR3 sequence is 12 residues long. The V gene's germline CDR1 is SGHRS and CDR2 YFSETQ. Trimming removed 4 bases from V and 4 bases from J, with 8 bases in between. DNA for the CDR3: TGCGCCAGCAGCCTGACGGGCACTGAAGCTTTCTTT. It codes for CASSLTGTEAFF.

Here the CDR3 DNA reads TGTGCCAGCAGCTTTCGGGGAGACAGGGGTGAACAAGAGACCCAGTACTTC. The encoded protein is CASSFRGDRGEQETQYF. The rearrangement joins TRBV7-9 to TRBJ2-5, with TRBD1 matching over 8 bases. Germline trimming cut 3 bases from V and 2 bases from J; bases unmatched to any gene: 11. The CDR3 has 17 residues. Per the germline V gene, CDR1 is SEHNR and CDR2 is FQNEAQ (reference sequence).

The J gene is TRBJ1-2, the V gene TRBV10-3; 10 bases fit TRBD1. J was trimmed by 11 bases and V by 2 bases; bases with no gene match: 20. Looked up from germline, CDR1 is ENHRY and CDR2 is SYGVKD. This CDR3 contains 18 residues. The CDR3 DNA reads as TGTGCCATCAGTGAGCGACAGGGGGCGGCTTCGGCCTCCTTCGGGTACACCTTC. It is translated as CAISERQGAASASFGYTF.

The V gene is TRBV4-3, the J gene TRBJ2-3; 8 nucleotides align to TRBD2. This CDR3 region has 16 residues. V lost 0 bases and J lost 5; bases outside the gene matches: 7. Germline CDR1 and CDR2: LGHNA and YSLEER. The chain's CDR3 is CASSQDFDAGGDTQYF. CDR3 in DNA: TGCGCCAGCAGCCAAGATTTTGATGCGGGGGGAGATACGCAGTATTTT.

The V gene is TRBV15, the J gene TRBJ2-5; 14 bases map to TRBD2. J lost 2 bases, V lost 5 bases, and 10 bases had no gene match. The CDR3 totals 18 residues. Germline V gene lookup returns CDR1 LNHNV and CDR2 YYDKDF (reference sequence). CDR3 region: CATSPNPGLAGAQETQYF. The CDR3 DNA reads as TGTGCCACCAGCCCTAACCCGGGACTAGCGGGGGCACAAGAGACCCAGTACTTC.

The chain joins TRBV5-6 to TRBJ1-1; possible D gene TRBD1, 6 bases. Germline CDR1 is SGHDT and CDR2 is YYEEEE. The germline V and J ends were trimmed by 4 bases and 0 bases, with 19 bases remaining between them. The CDR3 has 17 residues. The CDR3, as DNA: TGTGCCAGCAGCCCGCGCGAAGTACAGGGACTGAACACTGAAGCTTTCTTT. Residues: CASSPREVQGLNTEAFF.

The V call is TRBV6-6, the J call TRBJ2-3; tentatively, D is TRBD2 (5 bases). V gave up 5 bases and J gave up 0 bases, with 12 bases separating them. CDR1 and CDR2 from the germline V gene are MNHNY and SVGAGI (reference sequence). The CDR3 has 15 amino acids. CDR3 sequence (DNA): TGTGCCAGCAGTCACACTAGGGCTAGCACAGATACGCAGTATTTT. Amino acids: CASSHTRASTDTQYF.

This chain connects TRBV7-9 to TRBJ2-5; D might be TRBD1 (6 bases). V gave up 1 base and J gave up 7 bases, with 16 bases separating them. Germline V CDR1 and CDR2: SEHNR, FQNEAQ (reference sequence). The length of the CDR3 is 15 residues. In DNA, the CDR3 is TGTGCCAGCAGCTTAGATGGGACAACGAGTGGGACCCAGTACTTC. Translating gives CASSLDGTTSGTQYF.

The chain joins TRBV14 to TRBJ2-3; 8 positions agree with TRBD1. The germline CDR1 and CDR2 sequences are SGHDN and FVKESK. V shed 0 bases, J shed 4 bases, and the junction held 6 bases outside the gene matches. The CDR3 covers 16 residues. The CDR3 reads CASSQDAPGGADTQYF. For the CDR3, the DNA is TGTGCCAGCAGCCAAGATGCCCCAGGGGGCGCAGATACGCAGTATTTT.

The chain joins TRBV9 to TRBJ1-1; D ambiguous. This CDR3 has 15 residues. Germline V gene data show CDR1 as SGDLS and CDR2 as YYNGEE. Trimming pared 4 bases from V and 0 bases from J, leaving 13 bases between. CDR3 protein: CASSSQDLMNTEAFF. The CDR3 DNA sequence: TGTGCCAGCAGCAGTCAGGATTTAATGAACACTGAAGCTTTCTTT.

The chain carries TRBV7-2 and TRBJ2-1, with 8 positions matching TRBD2. Losses at the gene ends were 8 bases for V and 0 bases for J; bases not matched to a gene: 9. The length of the CDR3 is 16 residues. Germline V gene sequence: CDR1 SGHTA, CDR2 FQGNSA. The CDR3 loop is CASLPKRGSSYNEQFF. The CDR3 bases are TGTGCCAGCTTACCAAAGCGGGGGAGCTCCTACAATGAGCAGTTCTTC. Full variable domain (remainder filled in from reference TRBV7-2 and TRBJ2-1): GAGVSQSPSNKVTEKGKDVELRCDPISGHTALYWYRQSLGQGLEFLIYFQGNSAPDKSGLPSDRFSAERTGGSVSTLTIQRTQQEDSAVYLCASLPKRGSSYNEQFFGPGTRLTVL.

The V and J genes are TRBV29-1 and TRBJ2-1; tentative D call: TRBD2 (5 bases). Trimming left V 5 bases short and J 2 bases short, with 13 bases between. The CDR3 is 14 amino acids. Germline V gene data show CDR1 as SQVTM and CDR2 as ANQGSEA. The CDR3 region has the DNA TGCAGCGTTATTCCGGGGTACCCCTACAATGAGCAGTTCTTC. It translates to CSVIPGYPYNEQFF.

The chain joins TRBV7-9 to TRBJ2-5; TRBD1 agrees at 9 bases. Germline CDR1 is SEHNR and CDR2 is FQNEAQ (reference sequence). The CDR3 sequence is 16 residues long. The V and J ends lost 5 bases and 3 bases, in that order; junction bases with no gene match: 10. The DNA for the CDR3 is TGTGCCAGCAGCCCTAGCCTGGACAGGGGAAAAGAGACCCAGTACTTC. This codes for CASSPSLDRGKETQYF.

V gene TRBV28 combines with J gene TRBJ2-7, with D perhaps TRBD1 (6 bases). Trimming left V 3 bases short and J 4 bases short, with 10 bases between. The CDR3 runs to 13 residues. Germline CDR1 is MDHEN and CDR2 is SYDVKM. The CDR3 DNA sequence: TGTGCCAGCAGTTTTGCAGGGGCGTACGAGCAGTACTTC. Protein: CASSFAGAYEQYF.

The CDR3 DNA follows: TGTGCCAGCAGCTTGGAGGCGGGGCCTGAGACCCAGTACTTC. Amino acids: CASSLEAGPETQYF. J is TRBJ2-5 and V is TRBV5-6; possible D gene TRBD2, 6 bases. Looked up from germline, CDR1 is SGHDT and CDR2 is YYEEEE. This CDR3 is built from 14 residues. V was clipped by 0 bases and J by 5 bases, with 11 bases between them. Looking up the rest from reference TRBV5-6 and TRBJ2-5 gives the full variable domain: DAGVTQSPTHLIKTRGQQVTLRCSPKSGHDTVSWYQQALGQGPQFIFQYYEEEERQRGNFPDRFSGHQFPNYSSELNVNALLLGDSALYLCASSLEAGPETQYFGPGTRLLVL.

V gene TRBV29-1 combines with J gene TRBJ2-2; 10 bases map to TRBD2. The ends lost 0 bases at V and 4 bases at J; junction bases unmatched: 11. The CDR3 is 18 residues long. Germline CDR1 reads SQVTM; CDR2 reads ANQGSEA. CDR3 coding DNA: TGCAGCGTTGAAGATCAGAGGGAGCGGGAGGGCCTCACCGGGGAGCTGTTTTTT. Translation gives CSVEDQREREGLTGELFF.

The CDR3 nucleotides are TGTGCCAGCAGTCCCGGGACAGGCTCCTACGAGCAGTACTTC. It specifies CASSPGTGSYEQYF. The chain carries TRBV28 and TRBJ2-7; 8 bases are a match to TRBD1. Germline V gene data show CDR1 as MDHEN and CDR2 as SYDVKM. V gave up 5 bases and J gave up 0 bases; unmatched junction bases: 3. The CDR3 has 14 amino acids.

The chain recombines TRBV4-2 with TRBJ1-1; tentative D call: TRBD1 (6 bases). The CDR3 loop spans 17 amino acids. The germline CDR1 and CDR2 sequences are LGHNA and YNFKEQ. V dropped 0 bases and J dropped 3 bases, with 17 bases sitting between them. In nucleotides, the CDR3 is TGTGCCAGCAGCCAAGAACCAGGGGCCTCGGGACACACTGAAGCTTTCTTT. Translation gives CASSQEPGASGHTEAFF.

CDR3 sequence: CASSLLPGLAGVTYNEQFF. CDR3 in DNA: TGTGCCAGCAGCTTACTCCCCGGACTAGCGGGAGTAACATACAATGAGCAGTTCTTC. The chain is built from TRBV5-5 and TRBJ2-1, with 13 bases fitting TRBD2. The CDR3 covers 19 residues. Losses at the gene ends were 2 bases for V and 4 bases for J; bases not matched to a gene: 12. Germline V gene sequence: CDR1 SGHKS, CDR2 YYEKEE (reference sequence).

The chain recombines TRBV27 with TRBJ2-5; 13 nucleotides agree with TRBD2. The CDR3 runs 16 residues. Germline V gives CDR1 MNHEY, CDR2 SMNVEV (reference sequence). V shed 5 bases and J 5 bases; nucleotides not matched to a gene: 8. CDR3 in amino acids: CASSLGLAGAVETQYF. CDR3 sequence (DNA): TGTGCCAGCAGTCTAGGACTAGCGGGAGCCGTTGAGACCCAGTACTTC.

In this sample, this clone turned up once. This rearrangement joins TRBV15 to TRBJ1-5; 7 bases map to TRBD1. V shed 1 base and J 7 bases; nucleotides not matched to a gene: 4. CDR3 length equals 14 residues. CDR1 is LNHNV and CDR2 is YYDKDF in the germline V gene (reference sequence). The CDR3: CATSRARGNQPQHF. The CDR3, as DNA: TGTGCCACCAGCAGAGCCAGGGGGAACCAGCCCCAGCATTTT.

This chain uses TRBV7-9 with TRBJ2-1; D unclear. The CDR3 extends over 14 amino acids. V lost 3 bases and J lost 8, with 14 bases in between. Germline assignment: CDR1 SEHNR and CDR2 FQNEAQ (reference sequence). The chain's CDR3 is CASSLAPTDDEQFF. The CDR3, as DNA: TGTGCCAGCAGCTTGGCCCCAACAGATGATGAGCAGTTCTTC.

The CDR3 here is CASSAGLAGTEQYV. The CDR3 nucleotides are TGTGCCAGCAGCGCCGGACTAGCGGGGACAGAGCAGTACGTC. The V and J genes are TRBV9 and TRBJ2-7, with 12 bases lining up with TRBD2. The germline V gene has CDR1 SGDLS and CDR2 YYNGEE. This CDR3 region has 14 residues. V gave up 3 bases and J gave up 7 bases; unmatched junction bases: 5.

The chain has TRBV28 and TRBJ1-5, with D unclear. Trimming took off 4 bases at V and 7 bases at J, with 11 bases between the two ends. The CDR3 is 13 residues long. Germline lookup yields CDR1 MDHEN and CDR2 SYDVKM. CDR3 loop: CASSSWGEQPQHF. CDR3 nucleotides: TGTGCCAGCAGTTCTTGGGGAGAACAGCCCCAGCATTTT.

The chain carries TRBV9 and TRBJ1-1; 7 positions match TRBD1. The length of the CDR3 is 14 residues. V shed 2 bases and J 0 bases; nucleotides not matched to a gene: 1. The V gene's germline CDR1 is SGDLS and CDR2 YYNGEE. The CDR3 nucleotides read TGTGCCAGCAGCGTCAGGGGGATGAACACTGAAGCTTTCTTT. Translation: CASSVRGMNTEAFF. Full variable domain (rest looked up from reference TRBV9 and TRBJ1-1): DSGVTQTPKHLITATGQRVTLRCSPRSGDLSVYWYQQSLDQGLQFLIQYYNGEERAKGNILERFSAQQFPDLHSELNLSSLELGDSALYFCASSVRGMNTEAFFGQGTRLTVV.

In its sample, this clone was seen once. V gene TRBV28 combines with J gene TRBJ1-5, with D perhaps TRBD1 (6 bases). In germline, CDR1 is MDHEN, CDR2 SYDVKM. V lost 6 bases to trimming and J lost 7 bases, with 19 bases between them. The CDR3 covers 15 residues. This CDR3 is CASRGPGGAGQPQHF. The CDR3 region has the DNA TGTGCCAGCAGAGGTCCGGGGGGCGCGGGGCAGCCCCAGCATTTT.

The V and J genes are TRBV29-1 and TRBJ2-1; 8 bases are shared with TRBD2. Germline CDR1 reads SQVTM; CDR2 reads ANQGSEA. The CDR3 consists of 14 residues. J was trimmed by 7 bases and V by 5 bases; bases with no gene match: 10. In DNA form, the CDR3 reads TGCAGCGTTCTTATTCCGGGACTAGGAAATGAGCAGTTCTTC. Encoded protein: CSVLIPGLGNEQFF.